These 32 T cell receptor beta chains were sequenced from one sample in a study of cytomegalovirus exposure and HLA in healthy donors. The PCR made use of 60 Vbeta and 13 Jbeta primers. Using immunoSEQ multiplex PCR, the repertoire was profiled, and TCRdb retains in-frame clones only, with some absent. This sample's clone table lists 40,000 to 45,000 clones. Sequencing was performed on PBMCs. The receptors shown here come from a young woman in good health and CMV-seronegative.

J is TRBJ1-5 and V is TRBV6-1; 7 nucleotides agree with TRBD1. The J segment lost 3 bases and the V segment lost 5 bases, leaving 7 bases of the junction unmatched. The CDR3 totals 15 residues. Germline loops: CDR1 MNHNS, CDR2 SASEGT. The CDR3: CASSTTGILNQPQHF. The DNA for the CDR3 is TGTGCCAGCAGTACGACAGGGATCCTCAATCAGCCCCAGCATTTT.

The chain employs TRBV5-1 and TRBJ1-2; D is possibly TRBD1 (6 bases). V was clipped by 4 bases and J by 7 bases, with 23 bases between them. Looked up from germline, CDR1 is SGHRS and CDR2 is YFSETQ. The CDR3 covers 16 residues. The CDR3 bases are TGCGCCAGCAGCCGCGAAGTTACCTCAGGGGAGGGTGGCTACACCTTC. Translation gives CASSREVTSGEGGYTF.

Here the CDR3 reads CSVAGRAGLNYGYTF. For the CDR3, the DNA is TGCAGCGTTGCGGGCAGGGCAGGCCTTAACTATGGCTACACCTTC. V usage is TRBV29-1 and J usage is TRBJ1-2, with a tentative D call TRBD1 (5 bases). This CDR3 spans 15 amino acids. Germline CDR1 SQVTM, CDR2 ANQGSEA. V was trimmed by 4 bases and J by 1 base, leaving 16 bases between them.

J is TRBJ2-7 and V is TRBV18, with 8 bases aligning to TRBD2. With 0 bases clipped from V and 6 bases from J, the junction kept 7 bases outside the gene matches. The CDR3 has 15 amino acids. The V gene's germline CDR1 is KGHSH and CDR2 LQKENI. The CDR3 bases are TGTGCCAGCTCACCACCGGGGCGGGAGGTATCCGAGCAGTACTTC. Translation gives CASSPPGREVSEQYF.

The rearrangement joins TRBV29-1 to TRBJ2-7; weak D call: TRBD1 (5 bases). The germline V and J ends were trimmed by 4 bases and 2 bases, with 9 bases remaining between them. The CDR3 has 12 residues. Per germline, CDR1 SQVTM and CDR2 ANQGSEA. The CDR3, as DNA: TGCAGCGTTGCAAGGGGTCCCTACGAGCAGTACTTC. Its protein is CSVARGPYEQYF.

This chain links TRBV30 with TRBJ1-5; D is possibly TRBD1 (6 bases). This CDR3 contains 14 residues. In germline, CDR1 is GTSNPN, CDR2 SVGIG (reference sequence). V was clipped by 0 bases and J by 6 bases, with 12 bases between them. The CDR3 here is CAWSVGTSSQPQHF. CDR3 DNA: TGTGCCTGGAGTGTTGGGACAAGTAGTCAGCCCCAGCATTTT. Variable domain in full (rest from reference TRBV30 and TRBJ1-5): SQTIHQWPATLVQPVGSPLSLECTVEGTSNPNLYWYRQAAGRGLQLLFYSVGIGQISSEVPQNLSASRPQDRQFILSSKKLLLSDSGFYLCAWSVGTSSQPQHFGDGTRLSIL.

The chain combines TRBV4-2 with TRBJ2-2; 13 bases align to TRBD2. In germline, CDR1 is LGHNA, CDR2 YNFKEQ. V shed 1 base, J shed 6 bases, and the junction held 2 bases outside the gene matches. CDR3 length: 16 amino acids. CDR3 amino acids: CASSQGTSGSAGELFF. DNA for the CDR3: TGTGCCAGCAGCCAAGGGACTAGCGGGAGTGCCGGGGAGCTGTTTTTT.

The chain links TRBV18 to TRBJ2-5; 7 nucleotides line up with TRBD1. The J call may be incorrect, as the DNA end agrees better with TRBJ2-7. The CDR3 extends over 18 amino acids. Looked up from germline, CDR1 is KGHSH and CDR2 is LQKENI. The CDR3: CASSPRTPRQGVAFEQYF. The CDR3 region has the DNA TGTGCCAGCTCACCACGGACCCCGAGACAGGGCGTTGCGTTCGAGCAGTACTTC.

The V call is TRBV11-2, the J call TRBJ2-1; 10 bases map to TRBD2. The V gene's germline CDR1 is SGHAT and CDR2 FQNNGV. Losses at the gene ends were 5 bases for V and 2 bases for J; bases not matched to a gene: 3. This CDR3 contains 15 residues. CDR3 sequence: CASSPTSGAYNEQFF. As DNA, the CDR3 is TGTGCCAGCAGCCCCACTAGCGGGGCCTACAATGAGCAGTTCTTC.

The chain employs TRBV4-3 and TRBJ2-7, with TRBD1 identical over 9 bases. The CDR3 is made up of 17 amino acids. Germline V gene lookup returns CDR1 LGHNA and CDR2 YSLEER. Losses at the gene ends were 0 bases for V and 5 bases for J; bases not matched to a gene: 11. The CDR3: CASSQEVVGQGLDEQYF. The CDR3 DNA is TGCGCCAGCAGCCAAGAGGTTGTTGGACAGGGGCTCGACGAGCAGTACTTC.

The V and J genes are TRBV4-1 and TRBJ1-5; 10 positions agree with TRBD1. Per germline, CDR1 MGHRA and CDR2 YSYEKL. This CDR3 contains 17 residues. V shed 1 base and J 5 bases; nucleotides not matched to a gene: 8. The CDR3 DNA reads TGCGCCAGCAGCCAAGGGGCTCGGACAGGGGGGGATCAGCCCCAGCATTTT. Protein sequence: CASSQGARTGGDQPQHF.

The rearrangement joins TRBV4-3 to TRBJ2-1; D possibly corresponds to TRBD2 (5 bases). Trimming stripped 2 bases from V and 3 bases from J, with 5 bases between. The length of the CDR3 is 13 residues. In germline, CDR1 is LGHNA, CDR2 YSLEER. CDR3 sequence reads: CASSQSGYNEQFF. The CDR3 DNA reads TGCGCCAGCAGCCAAAGCGGCTACAATGAGCAGTTCTTC.

CDR3 in DNA: TGTGCCATCAGTGAGGCGAGTTACGAGCAGTACTTC. Translated: CAISEASYEQYF. This chain connects TRBV10-3 to TRBJ2-7, with D hard to call. V was trimmed by 2 bases and J by 4 bases, leaving 6 bases between them. The CDR3 sequence is 12 residues long. Germline V CDR1 and CDR2: ENHRY, SYGVKD.

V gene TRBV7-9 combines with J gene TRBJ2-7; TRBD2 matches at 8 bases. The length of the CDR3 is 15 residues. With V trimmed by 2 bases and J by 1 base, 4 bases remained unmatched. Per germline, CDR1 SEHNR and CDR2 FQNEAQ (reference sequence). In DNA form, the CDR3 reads TGTGCCAGCAGCTTACCTAGCGGGCAGTCCTACGAGCAGTACTTC. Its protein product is CASSLPSGQSYEQYF.

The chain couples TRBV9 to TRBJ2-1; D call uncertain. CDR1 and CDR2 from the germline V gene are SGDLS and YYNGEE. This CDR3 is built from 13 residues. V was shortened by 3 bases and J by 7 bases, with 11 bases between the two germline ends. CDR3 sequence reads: CASSALPRNEQFF. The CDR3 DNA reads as TGTGCCAGCAGCGCCCTCCCCAGGAATGAGCAGTTCTTC.

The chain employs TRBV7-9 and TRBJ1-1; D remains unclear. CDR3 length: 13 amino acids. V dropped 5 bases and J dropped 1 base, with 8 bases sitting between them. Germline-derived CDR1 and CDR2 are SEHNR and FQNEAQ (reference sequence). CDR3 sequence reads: CASSNGQNTEAFF. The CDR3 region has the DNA TGTGCCAGCAGCAATGGGCAGAACACTGAAGCTTTCTTT.

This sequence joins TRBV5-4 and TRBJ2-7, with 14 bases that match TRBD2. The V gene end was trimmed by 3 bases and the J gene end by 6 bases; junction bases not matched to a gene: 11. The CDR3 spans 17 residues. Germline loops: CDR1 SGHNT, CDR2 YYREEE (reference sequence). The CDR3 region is CASSSGTSGSKKSEQYF. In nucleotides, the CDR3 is TGTGCCAGCAGCTCAGGGACTAGCGGGAGCAAAAAGAGCGAGCAGTACTTC. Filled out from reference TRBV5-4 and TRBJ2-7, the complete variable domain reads ETGVTQSPTHLIKTRGQQVTLRCSSQSGHNTVSWYQQALGQGPQFIFQYYREEENGRGNFPPRFSGLQFPNYSSELNVNALELDDSALYLCASSSGTSGSKKSEQYFGPGTRLTVT.

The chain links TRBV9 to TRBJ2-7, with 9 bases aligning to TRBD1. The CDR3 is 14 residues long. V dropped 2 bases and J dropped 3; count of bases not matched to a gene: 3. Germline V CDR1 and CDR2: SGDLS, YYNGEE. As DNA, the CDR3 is TGTGCCAGCAGCGTCGGGACAGGGCGCTACGAGCAGTACTTC. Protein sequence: CASSVGTGRYEQYF.

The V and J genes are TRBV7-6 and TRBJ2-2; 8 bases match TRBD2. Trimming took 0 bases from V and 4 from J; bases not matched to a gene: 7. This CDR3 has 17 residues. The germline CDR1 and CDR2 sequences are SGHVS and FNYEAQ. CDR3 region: CASSLAPGLVVTGELFF. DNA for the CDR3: TGTGCCAGCAGCTTAGCGCCGGGACTAGTGGTCACCGGGGAGCTGTTTTTT.

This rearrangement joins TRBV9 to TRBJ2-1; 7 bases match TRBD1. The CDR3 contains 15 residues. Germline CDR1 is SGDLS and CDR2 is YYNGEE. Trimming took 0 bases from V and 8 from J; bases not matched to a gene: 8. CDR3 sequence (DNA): TGTGCCAGCAGCGTAGGAGAGGGGGCGTGGGATGAGCAGTTCTTC. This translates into CASSVGEGAWDEQFF.

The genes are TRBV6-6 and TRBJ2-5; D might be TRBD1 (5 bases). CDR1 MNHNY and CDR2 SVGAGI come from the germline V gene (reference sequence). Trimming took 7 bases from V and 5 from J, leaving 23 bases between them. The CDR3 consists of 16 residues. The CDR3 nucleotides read TGTGCCAGCACCGGATACTCAGGGTATCTGGGCGAGACCCAGTACTTC. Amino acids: CASTGYSGYLGETQYF.

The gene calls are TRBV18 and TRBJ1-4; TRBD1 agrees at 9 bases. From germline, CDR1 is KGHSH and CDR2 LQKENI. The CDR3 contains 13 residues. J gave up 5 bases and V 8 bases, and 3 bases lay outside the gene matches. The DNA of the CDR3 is TGTGCCAGCCAACAGGGGGCCAATGAAAAACTGTTTTTT. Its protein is CASQQGANEKLFF.

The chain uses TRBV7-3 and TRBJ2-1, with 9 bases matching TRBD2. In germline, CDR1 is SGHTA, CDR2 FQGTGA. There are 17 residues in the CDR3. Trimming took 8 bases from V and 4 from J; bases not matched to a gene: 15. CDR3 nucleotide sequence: TGTGCCAGCGCACAACTGGGTGCGGGAGGGCCGTACAATGAGCAGTTCTTC. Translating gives CASAQLGAGGPYNEQFF.

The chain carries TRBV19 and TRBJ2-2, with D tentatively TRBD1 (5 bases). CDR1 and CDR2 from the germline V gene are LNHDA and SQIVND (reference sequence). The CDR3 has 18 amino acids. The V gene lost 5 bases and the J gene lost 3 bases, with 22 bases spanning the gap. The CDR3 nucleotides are TGTGCCAGTAGTGACAGCATATTAGGAGAAGTCGACACCGGGGAGCTGTTTTTT. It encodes CASSDSILGEVDTGELFF.

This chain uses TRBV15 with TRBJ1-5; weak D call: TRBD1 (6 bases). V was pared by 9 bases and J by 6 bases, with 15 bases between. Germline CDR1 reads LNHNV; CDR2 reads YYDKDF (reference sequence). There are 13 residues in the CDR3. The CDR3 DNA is TGTGCCACAAACGAGGGGGAGAGTCAGCCCCAGCATTTT. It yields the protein CATNEGESQPQHF.

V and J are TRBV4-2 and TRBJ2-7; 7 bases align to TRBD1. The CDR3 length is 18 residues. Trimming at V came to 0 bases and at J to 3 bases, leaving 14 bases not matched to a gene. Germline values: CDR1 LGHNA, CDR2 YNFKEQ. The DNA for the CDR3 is TGTGCCAGCAGCCAAGACCCTTACGGGACAGCGAATGTCTACGAGCAGTACTTC. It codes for CASSQDPYGTANVYEQYF.

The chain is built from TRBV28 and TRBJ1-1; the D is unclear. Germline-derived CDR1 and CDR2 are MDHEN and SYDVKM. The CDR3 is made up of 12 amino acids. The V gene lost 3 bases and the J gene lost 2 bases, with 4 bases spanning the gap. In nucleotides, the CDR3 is TGTGCCAGCAGTTTTATCAACACTGAAGCTTTCTTT. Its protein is CASSFINTEAFF.

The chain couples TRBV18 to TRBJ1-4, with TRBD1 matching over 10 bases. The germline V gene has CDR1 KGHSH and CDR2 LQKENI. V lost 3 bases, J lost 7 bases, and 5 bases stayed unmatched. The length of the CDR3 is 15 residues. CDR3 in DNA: TGTGCCAGCTCACCGTCGACAGGGGGCATTGAAAAACTGTTTTTT. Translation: CASSPSTGGIEKLFF.

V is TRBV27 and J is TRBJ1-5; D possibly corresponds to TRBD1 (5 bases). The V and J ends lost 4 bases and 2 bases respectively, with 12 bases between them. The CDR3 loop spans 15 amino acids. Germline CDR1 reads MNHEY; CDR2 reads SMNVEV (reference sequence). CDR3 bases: TGTGCCAGCAGTTCCGCGGGGCAGGGCAATCAGCCCCAGCATTTT. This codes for CASSSAGQGNQPQHF.

CDR3: CASSSSFSTGADIQYF. As DNA, the CDR3 is TGCGCCAGCAGTTCGTCCTTCTCAACAGGGGCTGACATTCAGTACTTC. V and J are TRBV5-1 and TRBJ2-4; TRBD1 matches 7 bases. Germline CDR1 SGHRS, CDR2 YFSETQ. CDR3 size: 16 residues. The V and J ends lost 5 bases and 8 bases, in that order; junction bases with no gene match: 16.

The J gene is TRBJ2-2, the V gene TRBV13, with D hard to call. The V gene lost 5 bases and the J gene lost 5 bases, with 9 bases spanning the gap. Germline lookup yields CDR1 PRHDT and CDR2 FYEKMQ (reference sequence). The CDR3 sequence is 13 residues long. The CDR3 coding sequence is TGTGCCAGCAGCCCTGCAGTGACCGGGGAGCTGTTTTTT. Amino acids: CASSPAVTGELFF. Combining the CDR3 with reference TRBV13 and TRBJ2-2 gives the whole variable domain AAGVIQSPRHLIKEKRETATLKCYPIPRHDTVYWYQQGPGQDPQFLISFYEKMQSDKGSIPDRFSAQQFSDYHSELNMSSLELGDSALYFCASSPAVTGELFFGEGSRLTVL.

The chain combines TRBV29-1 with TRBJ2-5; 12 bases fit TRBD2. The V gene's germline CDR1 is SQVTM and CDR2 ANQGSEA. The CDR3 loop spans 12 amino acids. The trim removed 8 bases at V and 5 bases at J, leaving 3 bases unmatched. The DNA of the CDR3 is TGCAGCCAACTAGCGGGAGGTGAGACCCAGTACTTC. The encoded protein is CSQLAGGETQYF.